Each of the 7 T cell receptor beta chains below was sequenced from the same sample in a study of beta chain features in type 1 diabetes. All of the isolated RNA was reverse transcribed, so expressed TCRB transcripts were sequenced. Profiling relied on immunoSEQ multiplex PCR, and the TCRdb table lists in-frame clones only, not all of them. Of under 800,000 clones listed, roughly a sixth are singletons. Sequencing was carried out using naive CD4+ T cells from blood. The receptor source for this set is a young man in good health.

Only a few counts were recorded for this clone. The rearrangement links TRBV16 to TRBJ2-2, with a tentative D call TRBD2 (8 bases). Per germline, CDR1 KGHSY and CDR2 FQNENV. V gave up 4 bases and J gave up 6 bases, with 30 bases separating them. The CDR3 has 20 residues. The CDR3 region has the DNA TGTGCCAGCAGCCCCCGGACAGGTTTCTTTAAGCGGGAGATCGCCGGGGAGCTGTTTTTT. Amino acid sequence: CASSPRTGFFKREIAGELFF. The entire variable domain, with the rest obtained from reference TRBV16 and TRBJ2-2, is as follows: GEEVAQTPKHLVRGEGQKAKLYCAPIKGHSYVFWYQQVLKNEFKFLISFQNENVFDETGMPKERFSAKCLPNSPCSLEIQATKLEDSAVYFCASSPRTGFFKREIAGELFFGEGSRLTVL.

The chain uses TRBV11-1 and TRBJ1-6; D gene ambiguous. There are 15 residues in the CDR3. V lost 5 bases to trimming and J lost 0 bases, with 8 bases between them. The germline gives CDR1 SGHAT, CDR2 FQDESV (reference sequence). DNA of the CDR3: TGTGCCAGCAGCCGTAGTGCCTCCTATAATTCACCCCTCCACTTT. Protein: CASSRSASYNSPLHF.

The V gene is TRBV9, the J gene TRBJ1-1; TRBD1 agrees at 7 bases. CDR1 and CDR2 (germline): SGDLS, YYNGEE. V was clipped by 4 bases and J by 1 base; unmatched bases: 7. CDR3 length: 15 residues. For the CDR3, the DNA is TGTGCCAGCAGCTCGAGGGACAGCAAGAACACTGAAGCTTTCTTT. Amino acids: CASSSRDSKNTEAFF.

This sequence joins TRBV5-1 and TRBJ2-3; D not resolved. CDR1 and CDR2 (germline): SGHRS, YFSETQ. Between the trimmed V and J ends, which lost 3 bases and 0 bases, there was a span of 8 bases. CDR3 length: 14 residues. The CDR3 here is CASSSGWSTDTQYF. The CDR3 DNA is TGCGCCAGCAGCTCCGGCTGGAGCACAGATACGCAGTATTTT. Full variable domain (missing parts from reference TRBV5-1 and TRBJ2-3): KAGVTQTPRYLIKTRGQQVTLSCSPISGHRSVSWYQQTPGQGLQFLFEYFSETQRNKGNFPGRFSGRQFSNSRSEMNVSTLELGDSALYLCASSSGWSTDTQYFGPGTRLTVL.

This clone was observed a handful of times. The chain recombines TRBV18 with TRBJ2-7; D is ambiguous. CDR3 length: 15 residues. Germline loops: CDR1 KGHSH, CDR2 LQKENI. V lost 3 bases to trimming and J lost 4 bases, with 16 bases between them. CDR3 DNA: TGTGCCAGCTCACCCCTCCCCACGGAACCTTACGAGCAGTACTTC. Translation: CASSPLPTEPYEQYF.

V and J are TRBV7-9 and TRBJ2-7; D is undetermined. V was trimmed by 1 base and J by 0 bases, leaving 10 bases between them. Per germline, CDR1 SEHNR and CDR2 FQNEAQ (reference sequence). This CDR3 contains 15 residues. As DNA, the CDR3 is TGTGCCAGCAGCTTAGATGCCCTAAGCTCCTACGAGCAGTACTTC. Translating gives CASSLDALSSYEQYF.

The genes are TRBV4-2 and TRBJ2-7, with 7 bases fitting TRBD1. Looked up from germline, CDR1 is LGHNA and CDR2 is YNFKEQ. The CDR3 spans 17 residues. V trimming: 1 base; J trimming: 3 bases; junction bases outside the gene matches: 12. CDR3 loop: CASSQAPGNRGFYEQYF. The CDR3 nucleotides read TGTGCCAGCAGCCAAGCCCCCGGGAACAGGGGCTTCTACGAGCAGTACTTC.